This TCR beta chain was obtained from a study of T-cell reconstitution after alpha-beta-depleted transplantation in children (TCRdb year 2016). Notes on the research overall: Using TCR repertoire profiling, the study quantitatively followed how T-cell immune reconstitution unfolded in children after TCRalphabeta/CD19-depleted allogeneic hematopoietic cell transplantation.

With regard to this clonotype: Its antigen has not been determined. There are no base qualities to consult, and no much larger clone falls within one base.

According to the study, the label for this sample's treatment or condition signals: allogeneic hematopoietic cell transplantation with graft depleted of TCRalphabeta T cells and CD19 B cells. The transplant recipients were children given TCRalphabeta/CD19-depleted allogeneic hematopoietic cell grafts. Results the study describes overall, beyond this receptor: About two months after transplant, the apparently early recovery of alphabetaT-cell counts reportedly depended on just several hundred clones that had expanded rapidly and came from non-depleted graft cells. Hyperexpanded clone frequencies declined over subsequent months; after one year, T-cell counts and TCRbeta diversity were mostly attributed to newly produced T cells. In some patients, the high TCRbeta diversity seen at day 60 was put down to recipient T cells and intrathymic progenitors that had survived conditioning.

V trim: 5 bases; J trim: 3 bases; unmatched bases: 10. The CDR3 contains 16 residues, cysteine and phenylalanine counted. The retained sequence is limited to the CDR3, 48 bases, with the frame set at the first base. CDR1 is given as SGHVS and CDR2 as FQNEAQ, both from the germline V gene. Library preparation was by PCR. The sequencing machine was an Illumina HiSeq 2500. TCR library preparation used molecular barcoding, with unique molecular identifiers applied to normalize quantification of the TCRbeta repertoire. TCRdb passed the public sequencing reads through fastp at Q25 and MiXCR, retaining productive beta sequences. Each entry is one CDR3 protein sequence, shown with its most common DNA and genes. The sample table shows some 840,000 distinct CDR3 sequences, and roughly 15% are seen once. Around 5% of the sample rests with the top ten.

The starting material was PBMCs, mostly from graft donor cells, obtained 360 days after TCRalphabeta/CD19-depleted stem cell transplant. The source is a male patient aged 10 to 17 who had a stem cell transplant for acute lymphoblastic leukemia, so the T cells may come from the graft donor. Recombination connected TRBV7-8 to TRBJ2-4; TRBD1 lines up with 7 middle nucleotides. The CDR3 protein: CASSLMTGLSKNIQYF. The sequence in DNA is TGTGCCAGCAGCCTAATGACAGGGCTCAGCAAAAACATTCAGTACTTC.